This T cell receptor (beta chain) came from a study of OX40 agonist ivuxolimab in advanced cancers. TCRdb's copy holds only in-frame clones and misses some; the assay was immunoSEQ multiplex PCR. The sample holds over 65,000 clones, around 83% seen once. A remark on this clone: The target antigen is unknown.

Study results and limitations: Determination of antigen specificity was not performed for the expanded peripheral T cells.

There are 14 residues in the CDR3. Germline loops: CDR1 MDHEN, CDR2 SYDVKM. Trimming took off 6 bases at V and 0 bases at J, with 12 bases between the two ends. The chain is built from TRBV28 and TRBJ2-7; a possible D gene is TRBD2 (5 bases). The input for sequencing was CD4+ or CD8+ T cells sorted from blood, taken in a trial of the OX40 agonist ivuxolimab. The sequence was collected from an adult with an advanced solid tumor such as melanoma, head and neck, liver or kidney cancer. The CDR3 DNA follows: TGTGCCAGCAGGACCCCCGGGAACTCCTACGAGCAGTACTTC. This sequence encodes CASRTPGNSYEQYF.